A selection of T cell receptor beta chains follows, all from one sample in a study of blood T cell repertoires in COVID-19. Sequenced by immunoSEQ multiplex PCR; TCRdb stores in-frame clones only, minus some. The profile shows about 240,000 clones, around 87% of them singletons. Material: PBMCs or T cells enriched from blood (not recorded which). These receptors came from a woman aged 40 to 50 with acute COVID-19. Each CDR3 is given with its conserved first and last residue. The order of the fields is clone size, J gene, V gene, D gene, CDR3 DNA, CDR3 protein. A D gene is named only where the DNA matches it firmly. Only some rows state a clone size, as once, few, many or a class for expanded clones.

NA,TRBJ1-2,TRBV19,TRBD1,TGTGCCAGTAGTTCGGGACAGGTGGGCGGCTACACCTTC,CASSSGQVGGYTF
NA,TRBJ2-7,TRBV10-2,TRBD1,TGCGCCAGCATGGTTATGGGACAGGGATACGAGCAGTACTTC,CASMVMGQGYEQYF
NA,TRBJ1-2,TRBV4-2,NA,TGTGCCAGCAGCCAAGAACGGCCGGGTGATGGCTACACCTTC,CASSQERPGDGYTF
NA,TRBJ2-5,TRBV11-2,TRBD2,TGTGCCAGCAGCTATAGCGGGAGAGGAGAGACCCAGTACTTC,CASSYSGRGETQYF
NA,TRBJ1-3,TRBV19,NA,TGTGCCAGCGCATCAACAGGAAACACCATATATTTT,CASASTGNTIYF
few,TRBJ2-7,TRBV4-1,TRBD1,TGCGCCAGCAGCCACTCATCAACACAGGGGGCGGTTTACGAGCAGTACTTC,CASSHSSTQGAVYEQYF
NA,TRBJ2-1,TRBV11-3,NA,TGTGCCAGCAGCTTAGTCGTCGCGGACTACAATGAGCAGTTCTTC,CASSLVVADYNEQFF
NA,TRBJ2-3,TRBV27,NA,TGTGCCAGCAGAAACCAGGGTCTTTCCACAGATACGCAGTATTTT,CASRNQGLSTDTQYF
few,TRBJ2-7,TRBV7-9,TRBD1,TGTGCCAGCAGATACGACAGGGGCGAGCAGTACTTC,CASRYDRGEQYF
NA,TRBJ2-3,TRBV5-1,TRBD1,TGCGCCAGCAGCTTACGACAGGGTGGCACAGATACGCAGTATTTT,CASSLRQGGTDTQYF
NA,TRBJ2-3,TRBV5-1,TRBD2,TGCGCCAGCAGCTTGAGCGGGACTAGCACAGATACGCAGTATTTT,CASSLSGTSTDTQYF
NA,TRBJ1-2,TRBV5-1,NA,TGCGCCAGCAGGCCCGGACAGCCTCTTGGCTATGGCTACACCTTC,CASRPGQPLGYGYTF
NA,TRBJ2-1,TRBV27,NA,TGTGCCAGCAGTTCGGGACTGATAGCTTCGGCTGAGCAGTTCTTC,CASSSGLIASAEQFF
NA,TRBJ2-2,TRBV19,TRBD2,TGTGCCAGTACATCCGGGAGGGCCAGCGGGGAGCTGTTTTTT,CASTSGRASGELFF
NA,TRBJ2-1,TRBV7-7,NA,TGTGCTAGCAGCTTATCTACGCTACGGGAGCAGTTCTTC,CASSLSTLREQFF
NA,TRBJ1-1,TRBV2,NA,TGTGCCAGCCGGGGGTTCAGGCAGACTGAAGCTTTCTTT,CASRGFRQTEAFF
NA,TRBJ2-1,TRBV5-1,TRBD2,TGCGCCAGCAGCTCGACTAGCGGGGGAGACAATGAGCAGTTCTTC,CASSSTSGGDNEQFF
NA,TRBJ1-4,TRBV10-1,NA,TGCGCCAGCAGTGACCCCTCGAGTGAAAAACTGTTTTTT,CASSDPSSEKLFF
NA,TRBJ2-2,TRBV11-2,NA,TGTGCCAGCAGCTTAGATCCCTTGAACACCGGGGAGCTGTTTTTT,CASSLDPLNTGELFF
once,TRBJ2-1,TRBV5-4,NA,TGTGCCAGCAGCGTAACTCCCCGGGACACTTCTTACAATGAGCAGTTCTTC,CASSVTPRDTSYNEQFF
NA,TRBJ2-7,TRBV6-5,NA,TGTGCCAGCAGTTACAACGCCCGGACTATTCCCTACGAGCAGTACTTC,CASSYNARTIPYEQYF
NA,TRBJ2-7,TRBV6-5,NA,TGTGCCAGCAGAAGGACAGAGAACTACGAGCAGTACTTC,CASRRTENYEQYF
NA,TRBJ1-5,TRBV15,NA,TGTGCCACCAGCAGTGAGCACGGGCAGCCCCAGCATTTT,CATSSEHGQPQHF
few,TRBJ2-7,TRBV3-1/TRBV3-2,TRBD2,TGTGCCAGCAGCCAGCTAGCGGGATTGAACGAGCAGTACTTC,CASSQLAGLNEQYF
NA,TRBJ2-3,TRBV11-3,TRBD2,TGTGCCAGCAGCTTAGCCTCCGGACTAGCGGGAGGACACACAGATACGCAGTATTTT,CASSLASGLAGGHTDTQYF
NA,TRBJ2-5,TRBV11-3,TRBD2,TGTGCCAGCAGCGGACTAGCGGGAGATGAGACCCAGTACTTC,CASSGLAGDETQYF
many,TRBJ2-2,TRBV25-1,NA,TGTGCCAGCAGTGAATATAGGGGAACAGCCGGGGAGCTGTTTTTT,CASSEYRGTAGELFF
NA,TRBJ2-5,TRBV19,TRBD1,TGTGCCAGTAGACGACAGGGGGCAGAGACCCAGTACTTC,CASRRQGAETQYF
NA,TRBJ2-1,TRBV27,NA,TGTGCCAGCTTCGTTTTGGCTAGGTCAAAGGATGAGCAGTTCTTC,CASFVLARSKDEQFF
once,TRBJ2-1,TRBV7-6,NA,TGTGCCAGCAGCTTAGCGGTCTGGGGGGTAGGGAGGAACAATGAGCAGTTCTTC,CASSLAVWGVGRNNEQFF
NA,TRBJ1-5,TRBV11-2,NA,TGTGCCAGCAGCTTAGGAGGCAGGGACAATCAGCCCCAGCATTTT,CASSLGGRDNQPQHF
once,TRBJ1-6,TRBV9,NA,TGTGCCAGCAGCGCCGGGGGTGGGACCCACCGGTCACCCCTCCACTTT,CASSAGGGTHRSPLHF
NA,TRBJ2-7,TRBV11-2,TRBD2,TGTGCCAGCAGCTTAGGGGGTCTAGCGGGACACCCCTACGAGCAGTACTTC,CASSLGGLAGHPYEQYF
NA,TRBJ1-2,TRBV7-3,NA,TGTGCCAGCAGCCCAAATTCGGACAGCTATGGCTACACCTTC,CASSPNSDSYGYTF
NA,TRBJ2-2,TRBV7-3,NA,TGTGCCAGCAGCTTAAATCTCGGGGAGCTGTTTTTT,CASSLNLGELFF
NA,TRBJ1-1,TRBV12-5,NA,TGTGCTACCTTCCTGGACAGTCCGAACACTGAAGCTTTCTTT,CATFLDSPNTEAFF
NA,TRBJ2-5,TRBV15,TRBD2,TGTGCCACCAGCAGAGATAACCTAGCGGGAGTGGCGACCCAGTACTTC,CATSRDNLAGVATQYF
NA,TRBJ1-4,TRBV5-1,NA,TGCGCCAGCAGCTTGGCCAGGAACTCAGGGAATGAAAAACTGTTTTTT,CASSLARNSGNEKLFF
NA,TRBJ2-1,TRBV9,TRBD2,TGTGCCAGCAGCGTAGGAGCGGGAGTATTCAATGAGCAGTTCTTC,CASSVGAGVFNEQFF
NA,TRBJ1-2,TRBV7-9,NA,TGTGCCAGCAGCATAGGGAGCCGCTATGGCTACACCTTC,CASSIGSRYGYTF
NA,TRBJ1-2,TRBV27,NA,TGTGCCAGCAGTCCCTCCGCGGGGTATGTGGACTATGGCTACACCTTC,CASSPSAGYVDYGYTF
few,TRBJ1-3,TRBV5-4,TRBD1,TGTGCCAGCAGCTTGCCGCAGGGGGGTTCGGGAAACACCATATATTTT,CASSLPQGGSGNTIYF
NA,TRBJ1-2,TRBV9,TRBD1,TGTGCCAGCAGCGGCGGACAGGGAAGTTGGGGCTACACCTTC,CASSGGQGSWGYTF
NA,TRBJ2-7,TRBV19,NA,TGTGCCAGTAGTATGGCAGGGTTCTACGAGCAGTACTTC,CASSMAGFYEQYF
NA,TRBJ1-3,TRBV7-2,TRBD1,TGTGCCAGCAGCTTGGGACAGGGTACTGGAAACACCATATATTTT,CASSLGQGTGNTIYF